The 31 T cell receptor beta chains reported below all come from one sample, sequenced in a study of blood T cell repertoires in COVID-19. Sequencing was performed with immunoSEQ multiplex PCR; in TCRdb, only in-frame clones are kept and a portion is missing. The table includes approximately 190,000 clones, approximately 84% detected once. The sequencing sample was made of peripheral blood. Every receptor here comes from a woman in her 70s with active or convalescent COVID-19.

Comments on this clone: The junction departs from germline at one end; a sequencing error may be responsible. This sequence joins TRBV15 and TRBJ2-1; 7 bases line up with TRBD2. Germline V lookup: CDR1 LNHNV, CDR2 YYDKDF (reference sequence). This CDR3 region has 16 residues. CDR3 residues: CVTSRGGGGPYNEQFF. DNA for the CDR3: TGTGTCACCAGCAGAGGAGGCGGGGGACCCTACAATGAGCAGTTCTTC.

This chain connects TRBV3-1 (or the pseudogene TRBV3-2) to TRBJ2-1, with 9 nucleotides matching TRBD2. The CDR3 totals 16 residues. The germline V gene has CDR1 LGHDT and CDR2 YNNKEL (reference sequence). V was pared by 0 bases and J by 6 bases, with 6 bases of the junction left unmatched. The CDR3 nucleotides read TGTGCCAGCAGCCAAGAGTGGTCTAGCGGGGTCAATGAGCAGTTCTTC. This gives the protein CASSQEWSSGVNEQFF.

The genes are TRBV10-3 and TRBJ1-1; D is possibly TRBD1 (5 bases). The germline V and J ends were trimmed by 6 bases and 1 base, with 6 bases remaining between them. CDR3 length: 12 amino acids. The germline CDR1 and CDR2 sequences are ENHRY and SYGVKD. CDR3 sequence (DNA): TGTGCCATCAGGGGGCGGAACACTGAAGCTTTCTTT. Translated: CAIRGRNTEAFF.

V gene TRBV28 combines with J gene TRBJ1-6; 9 nucleotides match TRBD1. The CDR3 runs to 17 residues. Unmatched junction bases numbered 12, after V lost 3 bases and J lost 9 bases. CDR1 and CDR2 from the germline V gene are MDHEN and SYDVKM. In DNA, the CDR3 is TGTGCCAGCAGTTTCAGGGGACAGGGACGGTTAGGTTCACCCCTCCACTTT. Amino acids: CASSFRGQGRLGSPLHF.

The genes are TRBV19 and TRBJ1-6; TRBD1 matches 8 bases. V gave up 8 bases and J gave up 7 bases; unmatched junction bases: 13. CDR1 is LNHDA, CDR2 SQIVND, per germline (reference sequence). This CDR3 has 16 residues. CDR3 loop: CASATRAGGENSPLHF. The CDR3 DNA follows: TGTGCCAGTGCAACCCGGGCAGGGGGCGAGAATTCACCCCTCCACTTT.

Only one count was recorded for this clone. The chain links TRBV9 to TRBJ1-5; unclear D gene. Trimming took off 0 bases at V and 4 bases at J, with 8 bases between the two ends. The CDR3 totals 14 residues. The germline gives CDR1 SGDLS, CDR2 YYNGEE. DNA of the CDR3: TGTGCCAGCAGCGTAGGGTCGGGAAATCAGCCCCAGCATTTT. It yields the protein CASSVGSGNQPQHF.

This clone was counted a single time. The V call is TRBV4-2, the J call TRBJ2-1; 11 positions agree with TRBD2. CDR3 size: 14 residues. The germline V gene has CDR1 LGHNA and CDR2 YNFKEQ. V lost 3 bases to trimming and J lost 8 bases; unmatched junction nucleotides: 3. The CDR3 protein is CASSQYSGRDEQFF. The CDR3 nucleotides are TGTGCCAGCAGCCAGTATAGCGGGAGGGATGAGCAGTTCTTC.

The chain has TRBV2 and TRBJ2-3, with TRBD2 matching over 8 bases. The CDR3 runs to 14 residues. The ends lost 7 bases at V and 4 bases at J; junction bases unmatched: 7. CDR1 is SNHLY and CDR2 is FYNNEI in the germline V gene. The CDR3 protein is CASTIAGFADTQYF. CDR3 coding DNA: TGTGCCAGCACCATAGCGGGATTCGCAGATACGCAGTATTTT.

The chain recombines TRBV18 with TRBJ2-1; TRBD2 matches 12 bases. This CDR3 comprises 16 residues. V shed 1 base and J 9 bases; nucleotides not matched to a gene: 7. Germline CDR1 KGHSH, CDR2 LQKENI. In DNA form, the CDR3 reads TGTGCCAGCTCACCACTCACTTCGACTAGCGGGGGTGAGCAGTTCTTC. Its translation is CASSPLTSTSGGEQFF.

J is TRBJ2-1 and V is TRBV19, with D possibly TRBD1 on 6 matching bases. Trimming stripped 5 bases from V and 8 bases from J, with 16 bases between. Germline CDR1 reads LNHDA; CDR2 reads SQIVND (reference sequence). The CDR3 contains 14 residues. CDR3 sequence (DNA): TGTGCCAGTAGTTCCTATAGGGGGTCGGATGAGCAGTTCTTC. It yields the protein CASSSYRGSDEQFF.

This clone was detected only a few times. The chain employs TRBV6-2 or TRBV6-3 and TRBJ1-6; tentative D call: TRBD1 (6 bases). The CDR3 is 15 amino acids. Germline V lookup: CDR1 MNHEY, CDR2 SVGEGT. The V end was cut by 0 bases, the J end by 9 bases, with 12 bases between. The CDR3 DNA sequence: TGTGCCAGCAGTTACTCGTGGGGGCAAGGTTCACCCCTCCACTTT. Translation gives CASSYSWGQGSPLHF.

The chain has TRBV7-2 and TRBJ2-7; 7 bases fit TRBD1. With V trimmed by 6 bases and J by 2 bases, 7 bases remained unmatched. Germline V CDR1 and CDR2: SGHTA, FQGNSA. This CDR3 is 14 amino acids long. The DNA for the CDR3 is TGTGCCAGCAGTATACAGGGGACCGCCTACGAGCAGTACTTC. This encodes CASSIQGTAYEQYF.

The rearrangement joins TRBV27 to TRBJ2-1; 9 bases map to TRBD2. CDR1 MNHEY and CDR2 SMNVEV come from the germline V gene (reference sequence). The CDR3 is 14 amino acids. J gave up 8 bases and V 3 bases, and 5 bases lay outside the gene matches. CDR3 DNA sequence: TGTGCCAGCAGTTTCCAGCGGGAGGTCGATGAGCAGTTCTTC. It translates to CASSFQREVDEQFF.

In regard to this clone: One end of the junction is discordant with germline, which a read error may explain. DNA for the CDR3: TGTGCTAGCAGCTTAACAGGGAACACCGGGGAGCTGTTTTTT. It yields the protein CASSLTGNTGELFF. The rearrangement links TRBV7-7 to TRBJ2-2, with D perhaps TRBD1 (5 bases). This CDR3 is 14 amino acids long. Per germline, CDR1 SSHAT and CDR2 FNYEAQ (reference sequence). Supplemented by reference TRBV7-7 and TRBJ2-2, the full variable domain reads GAGVSQSPRYKVTKRGQDVTLRCDPISSHATLYWYQQALGQGPEFLTYFNYEAQPDKSGLPSDRFSAERPEGSISTLTIQRTEQRDSAMYRCASSLTGNTGELFFGEGSRLTVL.

This rearrangement joins TRBV21-1 to TRBJ2-5; the table names TRBD2, a call not compared with the DNA. TRBV21-1 is described as a pseudogene. CDR3 length: 16 amino acids. The CDR3, as DNA: TGTGCCAGCAGCAAAGCGCGAGATGGAAACAAGCGGTCCCAGTACTTC. Amino acids: CASSKARDGNKRSQYF.

The rearrangement links TRBV7-3 to TRBJ2-7, with D uncertain. V was cut by 1 base and J by 2 bases, with 12 bases left in between. The length of the CDR3 is 15 residues. CDR1 and CDR2 (germline): SGHTA, FQGTGA. CDR3 nucleotides: TGTGCCAGCAGCTTAAGGCCCGGGTCCCCCTACGAGCAGTACTTC. Residues: CASSLRPGSPYEQYF. The full variable domain, rest sourced from reference TRBV7-3 and TRBJ2-7, is GAGVSQTPSNKVTEKGKYVELRCDPISGHTALYWYRQSLGQGPEFLIYFQGTGAADDSGLPNDRFFAVRPEGSVSTLKIQRTERGDSAVYLCASSLRPGSPYEQYFGPGTRLTVT.

This sequence joins TRBV24-1 and TRBJ2-5; 9 bases map to TRBD1. CDR1 is KGHDR and CDR2 is SFDVKD in the germline V gene. The CDR3 has 16 residues. J gave up 5 bases and V 1 base, and 7 bases lay outside the gene matches. CDR3 in amino acids: CATSDLTGGLGETQYF. The CDR3 DNA sequence: TGTGCCACCAGTGATTTAACAGGGGGCCTTGGGGAGACCCAGTACTTC.

CDR3 sequence (DNA): TGTGCCAGCTCACCACCGGGGAGTCGGGGAGAGACCCAGTACTTC. Amino acids: CASSPPGSRGETQYF. The chain uses TRBV18 and TRBJ2-5, with D maybe TRBD2 (5 bases). The CDR3 sequence is 15 residues long. The V end lost 0 bases, the J end lost 4 bases, and 12 bases lay between the germline ends. Germline assignment: CDR1 KGHSH and CDR2 LQKENI.

This chain uses TRBV5-1 with TRBJ2-3, with 7 bases matching TRBD1. The CDR3 loop spans 16 amino acids. CDR1 is SGHRS and CDR2 is YFSETQ in the germline V gene. J lost 6 bases, V lost 4 bases, and 14 bases had no gene match. CDR3 DNA: TGCGCCAGCAGCAAAGGGGGCACGCCGGGTGCTGATACGCAGTATTTT. Amino acids: CASSKGGTPGADTQYF.

The chain combines TRBV9 with TRBJ2-7, with TRBD2 matching over 10 bases. With V trimmed by 4 bases and J by 7 bases, 14 bases remained unmatched. Germline CDR1 SGDLS, CDR2 YYNGEE. There are 16 residues in the CDR3. The CDR3, as DNA: TGTGCCAGCAGCCCATCAAGCGGGAGGGCCGTCAGGGAGCAGTACTTC. This encodes CASSPSSGRAVREQYF.

This chain uses TRBV9 with TRBJ2-1; D is undetermined. The germline V gene encodes CDR1 SGDLS and CDR2 YYNGEE. Trimming removed 0 bases from V and 6 bases from J, with 7 bases in between. This CDR3 comprises 13 residues. In DNA, the CDR3 is TGTGCCAGCAGCGTAGCCCCCCGCAATGAGCAGTTCTTC. Translated: CASSVAPRNEQFF. Complete variable domain (other parts from reference TRBV9 and TRBJ2-1): DSGVTQTPKHLITATGQRVTLRCSPRSGDLSVYWYQQSLDQGLQFLIQYYNGEERAKGNILERFSAQQFPDLHSELNLSSLELGDSALYFCASSVAPRNEQFFGPGTRLTVL.

The table lists this clone with a few counts. This specimen includes other DNA sequences encoding the same CDR3. In DNA, the CDR3 is TGTGCCAGCAGTTACCCCAAGGGAGGTGGCAATCAGCCCCAGCATTTT. The encoded protein is CASSYPKGGGNQPQHF. This chain uses TRBV6-6 with TRBJ1-5; D is ambiguous. The CDR3 consists of 16 residues. V gave up 2 bases and J gave up 2 bases, with 13 bases separating them. Per the germline V gene, CDR1 is MNHNY and CDR2 is SVGAGI (reference sequence).

The genes are TRBV5-6 and TRBJ2-5; 9 bases are shared with TRBD1. The length of the CDR3 is 16 residues. CDR1 and CDR2 from the germline V gene are SGHDT and YYEEEE. Trimming took 1 base from V and 6 from J; bases not matched to a gene: 10. The DNA for the CDR3 is TGTGCCAGCAGCTTGCGAGGTAACAGGGGGCTAAAGACCCAGTACTTC. Protein: CASSLRGNRGLKTQYF.

The genes are TRBV7-8 and TRBJ2-1; D not resolved. With 1 base removed from V and 0 bases from J, the gap between germline ends came to 10 bases. The CDR3 has 16 amino acids. In germline, CDR1 is SGHVS, CDR2 FQNEAQ. The CDR3 DNA is TGTGCCAGCAGCTTAGTGGATCGGAGCTCCTACAATGAGCAGTTCTTC. Protein: CASSLVDRSSYNEQFF.

V gene TRBV19 combines with J gene TRBJ1-1, with TRBD1 matching 8 bases. The germline V gene encodes CDR1 LNHDA and CDR2 SQIVND (reference sequence). This CDR3 comprises 16 residues. V lost 6 bases and J lost 1; bases outside the gene matches: 10. The CDR3 loop reads CASRVRTGFPNTEAFF. DNA of the CDR3: TGTGCCAGTAGAGTAAGGACAGGGTTCCCGAACACTGAAGCTTTCTTT.

This clone turned up a few times. This chain uses TRBV6-5 with TRBJ1-3, with D perhaps matching TRBD1 (5 bases). The length of the CDR3 is 13 residues. Germline assignment: CDR1 MNHEY and CDR2 SVGAGI. The V and J ends lost 8 bases and 0 bases respectively, with 8 bases between them. CDR3 coding DNA: TGTGCCAGCGCGGGACCCTCTGGAAACACCATATATTTT. Protein: CASAGPSGNTIYF.

The chain uses TRBV29-1 and TRBJ1-2; D call uncertain. Germline V gene sequence: CDR1 SQVTM, CDR2 ANQGSEA. There are 12 residues in the CDR3. V lost 0 bases, J lost 4 bases, and 6 bases lay in between. The CDR3 sequence: CSVEDPLYGYTF. In nucleotides, the CDR3 is TGCAGCGTTGAAGACCCCCTCTATGGCTACACCTTC. Looking up the rest from reference TRBV29-1 and TRBJ1-2 gives the full variable domain: SAVISQKPSRDICQRGTSLTIQCQVDSQVTMMFWYRQQPGQSLTLIATANQGSEATYESGFVIDKFPISRPNLTFSTLTVSNMSPEDSSIYLCSVEDPLYGYTFGSGTRLTVV.

The chain carries TRBV19 and TRBJ1-2; 7 bases are shared with TRBD1. J gave up 2 bases and V 8 bases, and 8 bases lay outside the gene matches. Germline V CDR1 and CDR2: LNHDA, SQIVND (reference sequence). The CDR3 has 14 amino acids. The CDR3 reads CASSYGTANYGYTF. For the CDR3, the DNA is TGTGCCAGTTCTTACGGGACAGCGAACTATGGCTACACCTTC.

The chain is built from TRBV3-1 (or the pseudogene TRBV3-2) and TRBJ2-3, with D possibly matching TRBD1 (6 bases). The CDR3 has 14 residues. V lost 4 bases to trimming and J lost 4 bases, with 12 bases between them. Germline values: CDR1 LGHDT, CDR2 YNNKEL (reference sequence). CDR3 sequence (DNA): TGTGCCAGCAGCCTGGGACATTCCTCAGATACGCAGTATTTT. It codes for CASSLGHSSDTQYF.

There are a few counts of this clone. The chain is built from TRBV5-5 and TRBJ1-2; D gene unclear. The length of the CDR3 is 12 residues. V dropped 4 bases and J dropped 4 bases, with 8 bases sitting between them. Germline values: CDR1 SGHKS, CDR2 YYEKEE (reference sequence). CDR3 bases: TGTGCCAGCAGCCTACAGTCCTATGGCTACACCTTC. It specifies CASSLQSYGYTF.

The rearrangement links TRBV4-1 to TRBJ1-3, with a weak D call TRBD1 (5 bases). V lost 4 bases to trimming and J lost 0 bases, with 10 bases between them. There are 15 residues in the CDR3. CDR1 and CDR2 (germline): MGHRA, YSYEKL. DNA of the CDR3: TGCGCCAGCAGCCTCAGACAGTCCTCTGGAAACACCATATATTTT. Translation: CASSLRQSSGNTIYF.